What follows describes a single TCR beta chain. This clonotype turned up a few times. It lacks a known antigen. No much larger clone exists at a distance of one base, and base qualities are not known. Preparation of the library involved PCR. For sequencing, a NextSeq 500 was employed. Bulk TCR libraries were made following a previously described method, with the TCR primers given in Table S5. Purification of total RNA was performed with the Qiagen AllPrep DNA/RNA kit. Before analysis, reads from multiple sequencing runs of one library were combined. As for how the authors treated the data: Reads were retained only if their TCR constant sequence matched exactly, and those retained reads were trimmed to 150 nt and grouped according to their 12-nt molecular barcodes. Reads within each barcode group were sub-clustered using a 15% Levenshtein threshold, and quality-weighted consensus sequences were constructed for each RNA molecule. Non-functional sequences were removed, as were lower-count sequences one edit away from another. Based on fitting two negative binomial distributions, any barcode sub-cluster with under 20% of the maximum read count was discarded. In TCRdb, the public reads were trimmed at Q25 with fastp and aligned with MiXCR, with productive beta chains retained. CDR3 protein duplicates are merged, each entry listing the most common genes and DNA. TCRdb assigned the V and J calls; the authors' analysis was not used. The sample table holds about 500,000 distinct CDR3 sequences, of which less than 30% were seen once. Roughly 0.79% of the sample is taken by the ten largest.

These data belong to a study of molecular identifiers for immune sequencing clone quantification (dated by TCRdb to 2017 to 2018). Some background on the complete study: In a replicate experiment, RNA from around 20,000 or 100,000 naive CD8 T cells was split into five aliquots, four of which were sequenced. This methods study benchmarked molecular-identifier clustering-based TCR repertoire sequencing (MIDCIRS) and TCR RNA copy counting, using CD8 T cells to do so. Broader findings and caveats from the paper: In CMV-specific effector cells, clones with more than 20 RNA copies accounted for over 99% of molecules, whereas in naive cells such clones accounted for under 1%. Naive libraries contained spiked-in Jurkat TCR RNA (around eleven copies' worth), which is not part of the donor repertoire. Spiked-in Jurkat TCR RNA equivalent to a single cell was reported to be detectable even among over 800,000 naive CD8 T cells. Modeling gave about 3 recovered TCR RNA copies per cell versus 8 to 10 by digital PCR, implying approximately 30% capture efficiency. Highly expanded clone sizes could be underestimated if identical TCR molecules share a barcode. Without barcode sub-clustering, chimeric consensus sequences inflated TCR diversity; chimeras reached as high as 47%.

Trimming accounts for 4 bases at V and 1 base at J, while the number of junction bases matched to no gene is 5. CDR3 length: 15 amino acids, cysteine to phenylalanine. The read is trimmed to its CDR3 DNA, 45 bases read in frame from base 1. Looking up the germline V gene yields CDR1 MGHDK and CDR2 SYGVNS. Libraries of naive CD8 T cells were built from 20,000 to 1,000,000 sorted cells, with 10%, 30% or 50% of the purified RNA used. Naive CD8 T cells were FACS-sorted as CD8+CD4-CCR7+CD45RA+ on a BD FACSAria II into RLT Plus buffer. To test detection sensitivity, Jurkat RNA equivalent to about ten TCR copies was spiked into samples of about 19,000-1,000,000 naive CD8 T cells. Enrichment of CD8 T cells was performed with RosetteSep CD8+ T Cell Enrichment Cocktail and Ficoll-Paque, after which ACK red cell lysis was carried out.

The TCR originated in a human donor in good health. Some libraries in this study had Jurkat cell RNA spiked in. Sequencing was performed on naive CD8+ T cells from blood, with Jurkat cell RNA spiked in. The cell subset or site label corresponds to: FACS-sorted CD8+CD4-CCR7+CD45RA+ naive T cells. The rearrangement combines TRBV25-1 with TRBJ2-7; a stretch of 9 junction bases matches TRBD1. The CDR3 protein: CASSGRDRDSYEQYF. The DNA sequence is given as TGTGCCAGCAGTGGCCGGGACAGGGATTCCTACGAGCAGTACTTC.